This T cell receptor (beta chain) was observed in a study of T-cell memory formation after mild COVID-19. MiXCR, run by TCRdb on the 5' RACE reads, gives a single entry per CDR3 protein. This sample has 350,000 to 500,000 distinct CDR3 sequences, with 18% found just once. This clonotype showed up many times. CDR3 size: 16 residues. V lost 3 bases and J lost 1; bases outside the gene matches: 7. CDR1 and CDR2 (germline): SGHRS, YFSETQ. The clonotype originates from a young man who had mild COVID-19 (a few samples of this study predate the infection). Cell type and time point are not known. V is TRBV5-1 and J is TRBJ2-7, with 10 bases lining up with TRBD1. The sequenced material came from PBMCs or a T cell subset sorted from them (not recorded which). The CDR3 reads CASSSGPGQGSYEQYF. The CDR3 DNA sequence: TGCGCCAGCAGCTCCGGGCCGGGACAGGGGTCCTACGAGCAGTACTTC.